The 30 T cell receptor beta chains reported below all come from one sample, sequenced in a study of cytomegalovirus exposure and HLA in healthy donors. Repertoires were generated with immunoSEQ multiplex PCR, while TCRdb's copy carries only in-frame clones and drops some. The table has 250,000 to 300,000 clones, nearly 90% seen once. Sequencing used PBMCs. Every receptor here comes from a young woman in good health and CMV-seronegative.

This chain uses TRBV27 with TRBJ1-6; 9 nucleotides line up with TRBD1. CDR3 size: 16 residues. Losses at the gene ends were 6 bases for V and 7 bases for J; bases not matched to a gene: 10. Germline loops: CDR1 MNHEY, CDR2 SMNVEV (reference sequence). In DNA form, the CDR3 reads TGTGCCAGCAGCGTACAGGGGGCGATTGGGAATTCACCCCTCCACTTT. Protein: CASSVQGAIGNSPLHF.

The chain is built from TRBV5-1 and TRBJ1-4, with 7 bases fitting TRBD1. Germline CDR1 SGHRS, CDR2 YFSETQ. The CDR3 covers 14 residues. The V gene end was trimmed by 1 base and the J gene end by 8 bases; junction bases not matched to a gene: 5. The CDR3 DNA reads TGCGCCAGCAGCTTGCCGGCAGGGGGGGAAAAACTGTTTTTT. Its protein product is CASSLPAGGEKLFF.

The gene calls are TRBV11-3 and TRBJ2-1; 12 positions match TRBD2. This CDR3 has 15 amino acids. Germline assignment: CDR1 SGHNT and CDR2 YENEEA. V trimming: 4 bases; J trimming: 10 bases; junction bases outside the gene matches: 8. The CDR3 sequence: CASSSLAGGPREQFF. Here the CDR3 DNA reads TGTGCCAGCAGCTCCCTAGCGGGGGGGCCTCGGGAGCAGTTCTTC.

This sequence joins TRBV11-2 and TRBJ2-7; D remains ambiguous. Germline V CDR1 and CDR2: SGHAT, FQNNGV. The V gene lost 6 bases and the J gene lost 7 bases, with 16 bases spanning the gap. CDR3 length: 13 residues. CDR3 in amino acids: CASRPEPDVEQYF. In DNA, the CDR3 is TGTGCCAGCAGGCCAGAACCCGATGTAGAGCAGTACTTC.

The J gene is TRBJ1-2, the V gene TRBV5-4, with 7 bases fitting TRBD1. Germline values: CDR1 SGHNT, CDR2 YYREEE (reference sequence). V lost 3 bases, J lost 4 bases, and 9 bases stayed unmatched. The CDR3 is made up of 15 amino acids. The CDR3 is CASSSRTGNPYGYTF. The CDR3 region has the DNA TGTGCCAGCAGCTCCAGGACAGGAAACCCCTATGGCTACACCTTC.

This chain uses TRBV7-8 with TRBJ1-2; no reliable D call. Germline assignment: CDR1 SGHVS and CDR2 FQNEAQ. The V end was cut by 5 bases, the J end by 4 bases, with 14 bases between. The CDR3 consists of 14 residues. Here the CDR3 reads CASSPPGNLYGYTF. The CDR3 bases are TGTGCCAGCAGCCCCCCGGGGAATCTCTATGGCTACACCTTC.

This clone appeared a few times. The chain joins TRBV4-1 to TRBJ2-7; a weak D match, TRBD2 (6 bases). The CDR3 sequence is 15 residues long. Germline CDR1 and CDR2: MGHRA and YSYEKL. Trimming took off 3 bases at V and 4 bases at J, with 16 bases between the two ends. CDR3 protein: CASSHTPGGGYEQYF. DNA for the CDR3: TGCGCCAGCAGCCACACCCCCGGTGGAGGGTACGAGCAGTACTTC.

The J gene is TRBJ1-1, the V gene TRBV10-3; weak D call: TRBD1 (5 bases). V lost 7 bases and J lost 0, with 12 bases in between. Germline V gives CDR1 ENHRY, CDR2 SYGVKD. The CDR3 length is 14 residues. The CDR3 loop is CAITPTGMNTEAFF. CDR3 bases: TGTGCCATCACGCCTACAGGAATGAACACTGAAGCTTTCTTT.

The CDR3 coding sequence is TGTGCCAGCAGTCCGCTAGCGGGGGGGTACGAGCAGTACTTC. This translates into CASSPLAGGYEQYF. The V gene is TRBV27, the J gene TRBJ2-7; 12 nucleotides line up with TRBD2. Looked up from germline, CDR1 is MNHEY and CDR2 is SMNVEV (reference sequence). The V and J ends lost 5 bases and 4 bases, in that order; junction bases with no gene match: 3. This CDR3 has 14 residues.

This clone was recorded once. The gene calls are TRBV7-9 and TRBJ2-5; 8 bases line up with TRBD2. CDR3 length: 14 residues. Losses at the gene ends were 5 bases for V and 5 bases for J; bases not matched to a gene: 7. Germline values: CDR1 SEHNR, CDR2 FQNEAQ (reference sequence). CDR3 loop: CASSIGGAVETQYF. The CDR3 nucleotides read TGTGCCAGCAGCATCGGGGGGGCCGTCGAGACCCAGTACTTC.

This chain links TRBV28 with TRBJ2-3; D is uncertain. Germline V CDR1 and CDR2: MDHEN, SYDVKM. The CDR3 totals 11 residues. The V and J ends lost 4 bases and 5 bases respectively, with 4 bases between them. As DNA, the CDR3 is TGTGCCAGCAGTTATATAGATACGCAGTATTTT. Translated, it gives CASSYIDTQYF.

The chain employs TRBV6-6 and TRBJ2-2; possible D gene TRBD2, 5 bases. V was trimmed by 5 bases and J by 6 bases, leaving 7 bases between them. This CDR3 has 12 residues. Germline loops: CDR1 MNHNY, CDR2 SVGAGI (reference sequence). DNA for the CDR3: TGTGCCAGCAGTCAACTAGCCGGGGAGCTGTTTTTT. Encoded protein: CASSQLAGELFF.

The CDR3 DNA follows: TGTGCCAGTAGTACCGGGACAGGGGGCATGTATGAGCAGTTCTTC. It specifies CASSTGTGGMYEQFF. The chain links TRBV19 to TRBJ2-1, with TRBD1 identical over 12 bases. CDR1 and CDR2 (germline): LNHDA, SQIVND (reference sequence). The V segment lost 4 bases and the J segment 8 bases; nucleotides outside the gene matches: 6. The CDR3 is made up of 15 amino acids.

This clone turned up a few times. J is TRBJ2-7 and V is TRBV28; tentative D call: TRBD2 (6 bases). V was cut by 4 bases and J by 6 bases, with 10 bases left in between. The germline V gene has CDR1 MDHEN and CDR2 SYDVKM. The CDR3 loop spans 12 amino acids. CDR3 nucleotides: TGTGCCAGCAGTTCTACGCGGGGCGAGCAGTACGTC. It codes for CASSSTRGEQYV.

The chain couples TRBV7-8 to TRBJ2-1; 12 bases line up with TRBD2. Looked up from germline, CDR1 is SGHVS and CDR2 is FQNEAQ. V shed 3 bases, J shed 7 bases, and the junction held 4 bases outside the gene matches. CDR3 length: 15 residues. CDR3 nucleotide sequence: TGTGCCAGCAGCTTCCTAGCGGGGGGGTTAAATGAGCAGTTCTTC. This gives the protein CASSFLAGGLNEQFF.

This clone has a single count. The rearrangement joins TRBV28 to TRBJ1-4, with TRBD1 as a possible D gene (5 bases). V was shortened by 2 bases and J by 8 bases, with 15 bases between the two germline ends. The CDR3 spans 15 residues. CDR1 and CDR2 from the germline V gene are MDHEN and SYDVKM. CDR3 nucleotide sequence: TGTGCCAGCAGTTTAGACGGACAACAGTACGAAAAACTGTTTTTT. It yields the protein CASSLDGQQYEKLFF.

This chain connects TRBV28 to TRBJ2-7, with a tentative D call TRBD1 (5 bases). This CDR3 comprises 14 residues. Germline V gene lookup returns CDR1 MDHEN and CDR2 SYDVKM. V shed 3 bases and J shed 1 base, with 10 bases lying between them. The CDR3 bases are TGTGCCAGCAGTTTCTCGGACACATCCTACGAGCAGTACTTC. It translates to CASSFSDTSYEQYF.

This chain connects TRBV2 to TRBJ2-3; D perhaps matches TRBD2 (6 bases). The V and J ends lost 7 bases and 0 bases respectively, with 11 bases between them. CDR1 and CDR2 (germline): SNHLY, FYNNEI. The length of the CDR3 is 14 residues. The CDR3 sequence: CASIAGLSTDTQYF. CDR3 nucleotides: TGTGCCAGCATTGCGGGGCTTAGCACAGATACGCAGTATTTT.

In the case of this clone: Other DNA sequences of this sample code for an identical CDR3. Written as DNA, the CDR3 is TGTGCCAGCAGCCCGGGGACTAGCGGCACAGATACGCAGTATTTT. Protein: CASSPGTSGTDTQYF. The chain couples TRBV4-2 to TRBJ2-3; TRBD2 agrees at 10 bases. The CDR3 runs to 15 residues. Trimming at V came to 4 bases and at J to 1 base, leaving 2 bases not matched to a gene. Germline loops: CDR1 LGHNA, CDR2 YNFKEQ.

The rearrangement links TRBV10-3 to TRBJ2-7; a possible D gene is TRBD1 (6 bases). Trimming took off 2 bases at V and 2 bases at J, with 10 bases between the two ends. This CDR3 has 14 residues. Germline values: CDR1 ENHRY, CDR2 SYGVKD. The CDR3 nucleotides read TGTGCCATCAGTGAGCTGGGACAAACCTACGAGCAGTACTTC. This codes for CAISELGQTYEQYF.

V and J are TRBV6-6 and TRBJ2-7; TRBD1 might be the D (6 bases). Germline loops: CDR1 MNHNY, CDR2 SVGAGI (reference sequence). The CDR3 covers 15 residues. Trimming shortened V by 3 bases and J by 3 bases, and 15 bases separated the two germline ends. The CDR3 coding sequence is TGTGCCAGCAGTTATGCACCAGGGGTGATCTACGAGCAGTACTTC. Protein product: CASSYAPGVIYEQYF.

This clone came up once. CDR3 sequence: CASRTSGETQYF. The CDR3, as DNA: TGTGCCAGTAGGACTAGCGGAGAGACCCAGTACTTC. The chain is built from TRBV19 and TRBJ2-5; 9 nucleotides match TRBD2. CDR1 is LNHDA and CDR2 is SQIVND in the germline V gene (reference sequence). The CDR3 consists of 12 residues. Trimming at V came to 6 bases and at J to 4 bases, leaving 0 bases not matched to a gene.

V and J are TRBV4-1 and TRBJ2-4, with D perhaps TRBD2 (7 bases). V lost 4 bases to trimming and J lost 6 bases, with 16 bases between them. Germline CDR1 MGHRA, CDR2 YSYEKL. The CDR3 contains 15 residues. The CDR3 sequence: CASSPTAGAGNIQYF. The DNA for the CDR3 is TGCGCCAGCAGCCCTACGGCGGGGGCGGGAAACATTCAGTACTTC.

The genes are TRBV18 and TRBJ2-1; possibly TRBD2 for D (5 bases). Germline CDR1 is KGHSH and CDR2 is LQKENI. Trimming shortened V by 2 bases and J by 4 bases, and 12 bases separated the two germline ends. There are 15 residues in the CDR3. Written as DNA, the CDR3 is TGTGCCAGCTCACCAAATACCGGGATTTACAATGAGCAGTTCTTC. It specifies CASSPNTGIYNEQFF.

The chain links TRBV5-1 to TRBJ1-6; tentatively, D is TRBD1 (5 bases). The germline gives CDR1 SGHRS, CDR2 YFSETQ. The CDR3 sequence is 15 residues long. Trimming stripped 1 base from V and 9 bases from J, with 14 bases between. The DNA for the CDR3 is TGCGCCAGCAGCTTGATAAGGGGTACAGCTTCACCCCTCCACTTT. It yields the protein CASSLIRGTASPLHF.

Comments on this clone: An end of the junction does not agree with germline; a read error may underlie this. The chain recombines TRBV7-7 with TRBJ2-5, with D maybe TRBD2 (6 bases). The CDR3 runs to 13 residues. Germline values: CDR1 SSHAT, CDR2 FNYEAQ (reference sequence). The CDR3: CASSTSFQETQYF. The CDR3 nucleotides are TGTGCTAGCAGTACTAGCTTCCAAGAGACCCAGTACTTC. The full variable domain, in which reference TRBV7-7 and TRBJ2-5 provide the parts outside the CDR3, is GAGVSQSPRYKVTKRGQDVTLRCDPISSHATLYWYQQALGQGPEFLTYFNYEAQPDKSGLPSDRFSAERPEGSISTLTIQRTEQRDSAMYRCASSTSFQETQYFGPGTRLLVL.

The V call is TRBV7-8, the J call TRBJ2-7; no clear D gene. The V gene lost 6 bases and the J gene lost 0 bases, with 9 bases spanning the gap. This CDR3 contains 13 residues. Per the germline V gene, CDR1 is SGHVS and CDR2 is FQNEAQ. The DNA for the CDR3 is TGTGCCAGCAGTTCGGGTCCCTCCTACGAGCAGTACTTC. Protein: CASSSGPSYEQYF.

This chain uses TRBV5-6 with TRBJ2-5, with 9 bases aligning to TRBD2. CDR1 SGHDT and CDR2 YYEEEE come from the germline V gene. This CDR3 contains 15 residues. Trimming took 4 bases from V and 4 from J; bases not matched to a gene: 8. The DNA of the CDR3 is TGTGCCAGCAGCGCGCGGGGGGGCCATCGAGAGACCCAGTACTTC. Translating gives CASSARGGHRETQYF.

CDR3 region: CASSLSHNYEQYF. The CDR3 coding sequence is TGTGCCAGCAGTTTATCGCACAACTACGAGCAGTACTTC. This chain uses TRBV27 with TRBJ2-7; no clear D gene. Deletions cut 0 bases from V and 3 bases from J, with 6 bases between. The CDR3 contains 13 residues. The germline V gene has CDR1 MNHEY and CDR2 SMNVEV (reference sequence).

The chain recombines TRBV6-4 with TRBJ1-1, with D tentatively TRBD1 (6 bases). Germline V gene lookup returns CDR1 MRHNA and CDR2 SNTAGT. V shed 0 bases and J shed 3 bases, with 11 bases lying between them. CDR3 length: 15 amino acids. CDR3 protein: CASSDSGRGHTEAFF. The CDR3, as DNA: TGTGCCAGCAGTGACTCCGGGCGGGGGCACACTGAAGCTTTCTTT.